Below are 14 T cell receptor beta chains sequenced from a single sample in a study of T cell repertoires in cytomegalovirus infection (dated by TCRdb to between 2019 and 2020). These reads were obtained on an Illumina HiSeq 1500. TCRdb trimmed the raw reads at Q25, called clones with MiXCR and kept productive beta chains. Entries that share a CDR3 protein sequence are merged under the most common genes and DNA. The sample profile shows 65,000 to 90,000 distinct CDR3 sequences; over 3.5% of them were found once. Together, the top ten hold less than 25% of the sample. What was sequenced was PBMCs. All receptors come from a human donor in good health (CMV status not recorded). Some clones in this sample may be carry-over from other donors' samples.

This clonotype was detected many times. This chain links TRBV7-2 with TRBJ2-6, with D tentatively TRBD1 (6 bases). Germline loops: CDR1 SGHTA, CDR2 FQGNSA. This CDR3 is 17 amino acids long. V was shortened by 11 bases and J by 1 base, with 21 bases between the two germline ends. The CDR3 loop reads CASQAVRGVSGANVLTF. CDR3 sequence (DNA): TGTGCCTCCCAGGCCGTCAGGGGCGTATCTGGGGCCAACGTCCTGACTTTC.

There are many counts of this clonotype. V gene TRBV7-2 combines with J gene TRBJ1-2, with TRBD1 matching over 7 bases. The germline gives CDR1 SGHTA, CDR2 FQGNSA. CDR3 size: 18 residues. With V trimmed by 5 bases and J by 4 bases, 19 bases remained unmatched. CDR3 bases: TGTGCCAGCAGCAAAGGGGGAAGACAGGGTGGTGTGGGCTATGGCTACACCTTC. As protein: CASSKGGRQGGVGYGYTF.

The sample holds many counts of this clonotype. The chain links TRBV7-2 to TRBJ1-6; the D gene is possibly TRBD1 (6 bases). With 6 bases removed from V and 7 bases from J, the gap between germline ends came to 19 bases. Per germline, CDR1 SGHTA and CDR2 FQGNSA. This CDR3 comprises 16 residues. The CDR3 reads CASRVDRQFRNSPLHF. The CDR3 DNA reads TGTGCCAGCAGAGTGGACAGACAGTTTAGAAATTCACCCCTCCACTTT.

This clonotype was seen ten or more times. The V gene is TRBV7-2, the J gene TRBJ1-5; D is uncertain. The germline V gene has CDR1 SGHTA and CDR2 FQGNSA. The V end was cut by 7 bases, the J end by 2 bases, with 12 bases between. This CDR3 comprises 14 residues. The CDR3 DNA sequence: TGTGCCAGCACCCGACGCGGTGGCAATCAGCCCCAGCATTTT. Translation gives CASTRRGGNQPQHF. The full variable domain, rest sourced from reference TRBV7-2 and TRBJ1-5, is GAGVSQSPSNKVTEKGKDVELRCDPISGHTALYWYRQSLGQGLEFLIYFQGNSAPDKSGLPSDRFSAERTGGSVSTLTIQRTQQEDSAVYLCASTRRGGNQPQHFGDGTRLSIL.

This clonotype showed up many times. The rearrangement links TRBV7-2 to TRBJ1-6; no clear D. Germline values: CDR1 SGHTA, CDR2 FQGNSA. Between the trimmed V and J ends, which lost 1 base and 7 bases, there was a span of 11 bases. This CDR3 has 15 amino acids. This CDR3 reads CASSLDRAANSPLHF. The CDR3 coding sequence is TGTGCCAGCAGCTTAGATAGGGCAGCAAATTCACCCCTCCACTTT.

For this clonotype: This may be a read error, as it is one base from a much larger clone. The rearrangement joins TRBV7-3 to TRBJ2-3; D perhaps matches TRBD2 (5 bases). The CDR3 loop spans 14 amino acids. Trimming pared 6 bases from V and 6 bases from J, leaving 16 bases between. Germline V gene sequence: CDR1 SGHTA, CDR2 FQGTGA. In nucleotides, the CDR3 is TGTGCCAGCAGTCGCATAGGGAGAGGCGATACGCAGTATTTT. It translates to CASSRIGRGDTQYF. Together with reference TRBV7-3 and TRBJ2-3, the CDR3 gives the full variable domain: GAGVSQTPSNKVTEKGKYVELRCDPISGHTALYWYRQSLGQGPEFLIYFQGTGAADDSGLPNDRFFAVRPEGSVSTLKIQRTERGDSAVYLCASSRIGRGDTQYFGPGTRLTVL.

This clonotype has ten or more counts. This chain uses TRBV7-2 with TRBJ1-6; D unresolved. The germline V and J ends were trimmed by 2 bases and 5 bases, with 16 bases remaining between them. The CDR3 totals 17 residues. Germline V lookup: CDR1 SGHTA, CDR2 FQGNSA. The CDR3 sequence is CASSLRAGGLNNSPLHF. The CDR3 nucleotides are TGTGCCAGCAGCTTACGCGCGGGCGGGCTTAATAATTCACCCCTCCACTTT.

This clonotype was observed at least ten times. The chain carries TRBV7-2 and TRBJ2-2; the match to TRBD2 covers 11 bases. This CDR3 region has 15 residues. Per the germline V gene, CDR1 is SGHTA and CDR2 is FQGNSA. The trim removed 5 bases at V and 6 bases at J, leaving 5 bases unmatched. DNA for the CDR3: TGTGCCAGCAGCCAACGGACTAGCGGGTCCGGGGAGCTGTTTTTT. It yields the protein CASSQRTSGSGELFF. The variable domain in full, completed from reference TRBV7-2 and TRBJ2-2, reads GAGVSQSPSNKVTEKGKDVELRCDPISGHTALYWYRQSLGQGLEFLIYFQGNSAPDKSGLPSDRFSAERTGGSVSTLTIQRTQQEDSAVYLCASSQRTSGSGELFFGEGSRLTVL.

This clonotype was recorded many times. The chain carries TRBV6-6 and TRBJ2-7; 11 nucleotides match TRBD1. The CDR3 runs to 14 residues. CDR1 is MNHNY and CDR2 is SVGAGI in the germline V gene (reference sequence). Trimming at V came to 7 bases and at J to 6 bases, leaving 8 bases not matched to a gene. The CDR3 coding sequence is TGTGCCAGCATCGGGACAGGGGGATTAACCGAGCAGTACTTC. It is translated as CASIGTGGLTEQYF.

The J gene is TRBJ1-2, the V gene TRBV28; TRBD1 might be the D (6 bases). The V gene's germline CDR1 is MDHEN and CDR2 SYDVKM. V was cut by 6 bases and J by 8 bases, with 25 bases left in between. The CDR3 consists of 16 residues. The CDR3 spells CASSLIWIAQGKGYTF. In nucleotides, the CDR3 is TGTGCCAGCAGCCTAATTTGGATCGCTCAGGGGAAGGGCTACACCTTC.

Comment on this clonotype: A much more abundant neighbour one base away suggests this may be a read error. The chain employs TRBV20-1 and TRBJ2-5; D gene unclear. Germline-derived CDR1 and CDR2 are DFQATT and SNEGSKA (reference sequence). The CDR3 is made up of 11 amino acids. Trimming removed 8 bases from V and 4 bases from J, with 11 bases in between. The CDR3 protein is CSTEAGETQYF. The CDR3 DNA sequence: TGCAGTACTGAAGCAGGAGAGACCCAGTACTTC.

This clonotype was seen at least ten times. The rearrangement uses TRBV2 and TRBJ1-4; TRBD1 might be the D (6 bases). Germline V CDR1 and CDR2: SNHLY, FYNNEI. The CDR3 consists of 15 residues. Trimming left V 5 bases short and J 4 bases short, with 14 bases between. In nucleotides, the CDR3 is TGTGCCAGCAGTCTCCGGACAGCAGATAATGAAAAACTGTTTTTT. This sequence encodes CASSLRTADNEKLFF.

This clonotype was observed at least ten times. This chain links TRBV28 with TRBJ2-6; D unclear. Trimming cost V 6 bases and J 0 bases, with 15 bases left between them. This CDR3 has 17 amino acids. Germline-derived CDR1 and CDR2 are MDHEN and SYDVKM. The CDR3 sequence: CASSRRASPSGANVLTF. CDR3 nucleotides: TGTGCCAGCAGCCGGCGAGCTTCCCCCTCTGGGGCCAACGTCCTGACTTTC.

By frequency in the sample, this clonotype is medium-sized. The chain recombines TRBV7-2 with TRBJ2-7; D unclear. CDR3 length: 15 amino acids. Germline V gives CDR1 SGHTA, CDR2 FQGNSA. V shed 0 bases and J shed 7 bases, with 16 bases lying between them. CDR3 nucleotides: TGTGCCAGCAGCTTAGCACCCAGTCCACGTTGGGAGCAGTACTTC. Amino acids: CASSLAPSPRWEQYF. Based on the CDR3 plus reference TRBV7-2 and TRBJ2-7, the full variable domain is GAGVSQSPSNKVTEKGKDVELRCDPISGHTALYWYRQSLGQGLEFLIYFQGNSAPDKSGLPSDRFSAERTGGSVSTLTIQRTQQEDSAVYLCASSLAPSPRWEQYFGPGTRLTVT.